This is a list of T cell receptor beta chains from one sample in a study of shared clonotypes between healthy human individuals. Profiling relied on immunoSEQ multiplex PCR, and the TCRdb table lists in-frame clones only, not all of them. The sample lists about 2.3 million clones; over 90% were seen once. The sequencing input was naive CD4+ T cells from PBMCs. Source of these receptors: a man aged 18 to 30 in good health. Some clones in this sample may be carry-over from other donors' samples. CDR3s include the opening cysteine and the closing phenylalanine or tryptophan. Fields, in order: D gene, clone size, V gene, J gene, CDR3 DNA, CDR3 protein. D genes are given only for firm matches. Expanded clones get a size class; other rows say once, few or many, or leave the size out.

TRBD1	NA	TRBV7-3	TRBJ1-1	TGTGCCAGCAGCCCCCACCCGGACAGGGCTGAAGCTTTCTTT	CASSPHPDRAEAFF
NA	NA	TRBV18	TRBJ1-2	TGTGCCAGCTCACTAAGTGAGGGGAGTTTCTCCACTTATGGCTACACCTTC	CASSLSEGSFSTYGYTF
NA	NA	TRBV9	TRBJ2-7	TGTGCCAGCAGCGTAGGCCCTCCCACCGGTGAGCAGTACTTC	CASSVGPPTGEQYF
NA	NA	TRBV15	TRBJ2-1	TGTGCCACCGGACTACTAGGGAATGAGCAGTTCTTC	CATGLLGNEQFF
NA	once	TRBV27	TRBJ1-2	TGTGCCAGCGCCGGGGCGGGGCGCCTCTATGGCTACACCTTC	CASAGAGRLYGYTF
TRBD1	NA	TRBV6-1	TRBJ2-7	TGTGCCAGCAGGGCTGGGACAGGACGATCCTACGAGCAGTACTTC	CASRAGTGRSYEQYF
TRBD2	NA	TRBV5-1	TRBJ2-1	TGCGCCAGCAGCTTGGGGGGAGGGCTGGTCAATGAGCAGTTCTTC	CASSLGGGLVNEQFF
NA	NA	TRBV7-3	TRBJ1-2	TGTGCCAGCAGCTTCGGGCCTCCGGGTGGCTACACCTTC	CASSFGPPGGYTF
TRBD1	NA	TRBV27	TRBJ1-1	TGTGCCAGCAGTTACGTCGGACAGGGGGCAAAAGCTTTCTTT	CASSYVGQGAKAFF
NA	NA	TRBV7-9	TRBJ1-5	TGTGCCAGCAGCTTAGGGGTTAGCAATCAGCCCCAGCATTTT	CASSLGVSNQPQHF
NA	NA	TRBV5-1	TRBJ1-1	TGCGCCAGCAGCGCGGACCCCGCAGGGAAGAACACTGAAGCTTTCTTT	CASSADPAGKNTEAFF
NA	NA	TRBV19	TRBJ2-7	TGTGCCAGTAGTCGCAGCGGCACCTACGAGCAGTACTTC	CASSRSGTYEQYF
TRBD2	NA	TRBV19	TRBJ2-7	TGTGCCAGTAGTACACTACGGCGGACTAGCGTCTACGAGCAGTACTTC	CASSTLRRTSVYEQYF
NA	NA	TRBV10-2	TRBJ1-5	TGCGCCAGCAGTGAGCGGCAGGGGAGGAATCAGCCCCAGCATTTT	CASSERQGRNQPQHF
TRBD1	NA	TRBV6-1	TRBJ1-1	TGTGCCAGCAGTGGAAAACAGGGGGCGAGGACTGAAGCTTTCTTT	CASSGKQGARTEAFF
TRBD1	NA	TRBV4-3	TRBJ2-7	TGCGCCAGCAGCCAGGAGGTGACAGGGATTCTCTACGAGCAGTACTTC	CASSQEVTGILYEQYF
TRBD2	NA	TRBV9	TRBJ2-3	TGTGCCAGCAGTAATAGCGGGAGGGCCACCGATACGCAGTATTTT	CASSNSGRATDTQYF
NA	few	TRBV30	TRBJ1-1	TGTGCCTGGAGTGAACACTCGAACACTGAAGCTTTCTTT	CAWSEHSNTEAFF
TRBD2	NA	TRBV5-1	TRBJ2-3	TGCGCCAGCAGCCCTAATGACCTAGCGGGAGATACCACAGATACGCAGTATTTT	CASSPNDLAGDTTDTQYF
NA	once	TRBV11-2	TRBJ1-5	TGTGCCAGCAGCTTAGATTTAAGAGTGGCTCAGCCCCAGCATTTT	CASSLDLRVAQPQHF
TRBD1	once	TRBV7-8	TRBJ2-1	TGTGCCAGCAGCTTAGGACAGGGGCAGTACAATGAGCAGTTCTTC	CASSLGQGQYNEQFF
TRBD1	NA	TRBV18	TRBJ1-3	TGTGCCAGCTCACCACAAGCACAGGGGGACACCATATATTTT	CASSPQAQGDTIYF
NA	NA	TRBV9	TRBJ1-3	TGTGCCAGCAGCGTAGGAGGGGGGAGTACTGGAAACACCATATATTTT	CASSVGGGSTGNTIYF
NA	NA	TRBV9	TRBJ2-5	TGTGCCAGCAGCGGGACACCGTACCAAGAGACCCAGTACTTC	CASSGTPYQETQYF
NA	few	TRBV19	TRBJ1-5	TGTGCCAGTAGTACCCTCCCCCGGGTCACAAGTGATCATCAGCCCCAGCATTTT	CASSTLPRVTSDHQPQHF
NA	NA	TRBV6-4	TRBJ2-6	TGTGCCAGCAGTGAGGTGTCCAGCTCTGGGGCCAACGTCCTGACTTTC	CASSEVSSSGANVLTF
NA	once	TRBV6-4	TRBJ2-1	TGTGCCAGCAGTGATTGGCGGCGAACCGTTAATGAGCAGTTCTTC	CASSDWRRTVNEQFF
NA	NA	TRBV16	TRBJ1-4	TGTGCCAGCAGCCAATTTAAGCCCCTATTGGGAAAACTGTTTTTT	CASSQFKPLLGKLFF
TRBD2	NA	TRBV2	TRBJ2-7	TGTGCCAGCAGTCCGGGGCTAGCGGGAGTATACGAGCAGTACTTC	CASSPGLAGVYEQYF
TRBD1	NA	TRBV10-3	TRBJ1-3	TGTGCCATCACGGGACAGTTTTCTGGAAACACCATATATTTT	CAITGQFSGNTIYF
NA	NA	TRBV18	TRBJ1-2	TGTGCCAGCTCACTGGTTCGGGGGGAGCAATCCTATGGCTACACCTTC	CASSLVRGEQSYGYTF
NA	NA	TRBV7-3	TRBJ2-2	TGTGCCAGCAGCCCCCACCGGGGGGCCACCGGGGAGCTGTTTTTT	CASSPHRGATGELFF
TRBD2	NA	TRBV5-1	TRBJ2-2	TGCGCCAGCAGCTTGCTAGCGGGAGGTCAAGACACCGGGGAGCTGTTTTTT	CASSLLAGGQDTGELFF
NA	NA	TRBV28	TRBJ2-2	TGTGCCAGCAACTCAGGTGGGGAGACCGGGGAGCTGTTTTTT	CASNSGGETGELFF
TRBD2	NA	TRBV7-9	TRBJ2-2	TGTGCCAGCAGCTCTAATAGACTAGCGAAGAACACCGGGGAGCTGTTTTTT	CASSSNRLAKNTGELFF
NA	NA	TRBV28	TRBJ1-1	TGTGCCAGCAGTCCGTTAGAATTGGAACGGGGGAACACTGAAGCTTTCTTT	CASSPLELERGNTEAFF
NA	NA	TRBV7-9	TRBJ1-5	TGTGCCAGCAGCCTGGGCAGCGACCAGCCCCAGCATTTT	CASSLGSDQPQHF
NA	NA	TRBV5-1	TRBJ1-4	TGCGCCAGCAGCTCGCAGGGGTGGGTCGCTAATGAAAAACTGTTTTTT	CASSSQGWVANEKLFF
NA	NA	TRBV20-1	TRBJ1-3	TGCAGTGCTAGACTAGGAAACACCATATATTTT	CSARLGNTIYF
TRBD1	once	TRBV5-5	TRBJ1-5	TGTGCCAGCAGTGCAACACCCAGGGACAGCCGAAGGGAGCCCCAGCATTTT	CASSATPRDSRREPQHF
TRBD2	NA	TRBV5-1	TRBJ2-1	TGCGCCAGCAGCCTCGAAGGGGCTAGCGGGAGCTTTGGGTATAATGAGCAGTTCTTC	CASSLEGASGSFGYNEQFF
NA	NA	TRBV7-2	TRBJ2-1	TGTGCCAGCAGCTTAAGACAGGTCTCCTACAATGAGCAGTTCTTC	CASSLRQVSYNEQFF
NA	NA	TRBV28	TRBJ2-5	TGTGCCAGCAGTTTCCCGACAGAACAAGAGACCCAGTACTTC	CASSFPTEQETQYF
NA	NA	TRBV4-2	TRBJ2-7	TGTGCCAGCAGCCAAGTTCTTTCGGAAACCTCCTACGAGCAGTACTTC	CASSQVLSETSYEQYF
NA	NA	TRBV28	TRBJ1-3	TGTGCCAGCAGCACAGTTTACTCTGGAAACACCATATATTTT	CASSTVYSGNTIYF
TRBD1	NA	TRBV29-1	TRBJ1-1	TGCAGCGGTCGACAGGGGTCCACTGAAGCTTTCTTT	CSGRQGSTEAFF
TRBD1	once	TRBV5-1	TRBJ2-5	TGCGCCAGCAGCTTGGTCGGGACAGGGGGTTCCGGGGAGCAGTACTTC	CASSLVGTGGSGEQYF
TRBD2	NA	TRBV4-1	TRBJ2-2	TGCGCCAGCAGCGGCCGAGGTCCTAGCGGGAGAGACACCGGGGAGCTGTTTTTT	CASSGRGPSGRDTGELFF
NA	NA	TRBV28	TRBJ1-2	TGTGCCAGCAGTTTACGATCGACAAGGATCGAATTCTATGGCTACACCTTC	CASSLRSTRIEFYGYTF
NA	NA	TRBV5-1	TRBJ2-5	TGCGCCAGCAGCGGTTACAGGGAAGAGACCCAGTACTTC	CASSGYREETQYF
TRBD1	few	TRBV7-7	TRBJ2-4	TGTGCCAGCAGCTTGGGACAGGGACACATTCAGTACTTC	CASSLGQGHIQYF
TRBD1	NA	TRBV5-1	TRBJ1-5	TGCGCCAGCAGATTCACAGGGGATCAGCCCCAGCATTTT	CASRFTGDQPQHF
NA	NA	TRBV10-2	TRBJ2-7	TGCGCCAGCAGATCGGACCGTAGCTCCTACGAGCAGTACTTC	CASRSDRSSYEQYF
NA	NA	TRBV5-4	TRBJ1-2	TGTGCCAGCAGCTTCGTTGGCGGAAGCTACACCTTC	CASSFVGGSYTF
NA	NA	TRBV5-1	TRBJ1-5	TGCGCCAGCAGCCCCGGGGGGGGCGATGACCAGCCCCAGCATTTT	CASSPGGGDDQPQHF